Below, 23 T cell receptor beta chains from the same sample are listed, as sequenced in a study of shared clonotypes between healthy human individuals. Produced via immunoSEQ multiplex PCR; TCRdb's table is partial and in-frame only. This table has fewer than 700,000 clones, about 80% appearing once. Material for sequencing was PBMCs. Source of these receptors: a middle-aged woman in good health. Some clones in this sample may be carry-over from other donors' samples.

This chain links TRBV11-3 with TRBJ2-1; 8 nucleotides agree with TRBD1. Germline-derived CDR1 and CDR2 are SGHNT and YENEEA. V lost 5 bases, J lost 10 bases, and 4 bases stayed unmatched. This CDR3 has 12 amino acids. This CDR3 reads CASSPTGAEQFF. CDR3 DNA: TGTGCCAGCAGCCCGACAGGGGCCGAGCAGTTCTTC.

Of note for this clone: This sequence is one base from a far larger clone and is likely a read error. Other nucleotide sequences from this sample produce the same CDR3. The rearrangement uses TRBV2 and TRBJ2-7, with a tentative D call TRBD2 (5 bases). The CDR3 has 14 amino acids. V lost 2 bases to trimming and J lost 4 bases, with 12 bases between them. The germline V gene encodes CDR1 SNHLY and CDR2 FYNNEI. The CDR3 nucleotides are TGTGCCAGCAGTGAAATTCGGGGTTGGTACGAGCAGTACTTC. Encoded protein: CASSEIRGWYEQYF. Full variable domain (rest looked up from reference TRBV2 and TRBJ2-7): EPEVTQTPSHQVTQMGQEVILRCVPISNHLYFYWYRQILGQKVEFLVSFYNNEISEKSEIFDDQFSVERPDGSNFTLKIRSTKLEDSAMYFCASSEIRGWYEQYFGPGTRLTVT.

CDR3 residues: CASSSGQDNQPQHF. DNA of the CDR3: TGTGCCAGCAGCTCCGGACAGGACAATCAGCCCCAGCATTTT. The V and J genes are TRBV11-2 and TRBJ1-5, with 7 bases fitting TRBD1. CDR3 size: 14 residues. V lost 4 bases and J lost 3; bases outside the gene matches: 3. Germline-derived CDR1 and CDR2 are SGHAT and FQNNGV.

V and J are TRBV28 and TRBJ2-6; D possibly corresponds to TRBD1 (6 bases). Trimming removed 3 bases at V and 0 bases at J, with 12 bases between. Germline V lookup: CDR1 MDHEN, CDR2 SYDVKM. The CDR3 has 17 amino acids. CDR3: CASSLGQLSSGANVLTF. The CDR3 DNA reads TGTGCCAGCAGTTTGGGACAACTGAGCTCTGGGGCCAACGTCCTGACTTTC.

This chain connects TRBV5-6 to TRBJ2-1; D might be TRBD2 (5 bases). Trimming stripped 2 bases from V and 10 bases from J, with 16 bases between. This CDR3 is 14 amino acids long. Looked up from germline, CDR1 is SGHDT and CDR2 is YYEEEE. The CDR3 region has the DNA TGTGCCAGCAGCTTTCCTCGAGGAGGCCGGGAGCAGTTCTTC. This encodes CASSFPRGGREQFF.

CDR3 nucleotides: TGTGCCAGCAGCCTGGGGACCGATAGCAATCAGCCCCAGCATTTT. It encodes CASSLGTDSNQPQHF. This chain links TRBV4-2 with TRBJ1-5; perhaps TRBD1 as D (5 bases). This CDR3 is built from 15 residues. Germline CDR1 and CDR2: LGHNA and YNFKEQ. Trimming left V 4 bases short and J 0 bases short, with 10 bases between.

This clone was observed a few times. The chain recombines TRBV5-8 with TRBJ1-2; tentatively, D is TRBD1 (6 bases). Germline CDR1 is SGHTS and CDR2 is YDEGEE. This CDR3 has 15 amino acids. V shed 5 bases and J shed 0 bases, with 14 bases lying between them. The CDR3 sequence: CASRQRGLTNYGYTF. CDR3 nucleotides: TGTGCCAGCAGGCAGCGGGGGCTCACTAACTATGGCTACACCTTC.

CDR3 coding DNA: TGTGCCAGCAGACACCTAGGGTCCTACGAGCAGTACTTC. Translation: CASRHLGSYEQYF. V gene TRBV11-2 combines with J gene TRBJ2-7; D remains ambiguous. V was clipped by 6 bases and J by 1 base, with 10 bases between them. Germline CDR1 is SGHAT and CDR2 is FQNNGV. The CDR3 is 13 amino acids.

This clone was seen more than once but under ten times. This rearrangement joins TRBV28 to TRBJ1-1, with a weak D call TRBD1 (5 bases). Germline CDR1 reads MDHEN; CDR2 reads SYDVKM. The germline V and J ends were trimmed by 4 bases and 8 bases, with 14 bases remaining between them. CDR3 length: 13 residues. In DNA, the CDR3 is TGTGCCAGCAGTTCCCAGGGAGTGGGGGAAGCTTTCTTT. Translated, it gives CASSSQGVGEAFF.

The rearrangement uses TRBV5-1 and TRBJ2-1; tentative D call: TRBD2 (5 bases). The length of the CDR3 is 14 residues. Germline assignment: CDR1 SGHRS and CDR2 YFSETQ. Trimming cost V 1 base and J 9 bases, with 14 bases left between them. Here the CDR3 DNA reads TGCGCCAGCAGCTTGCGGCTTGGGAGCGGTGAGCAGTTCTTC. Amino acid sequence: CASSLRLGSGEQFF.

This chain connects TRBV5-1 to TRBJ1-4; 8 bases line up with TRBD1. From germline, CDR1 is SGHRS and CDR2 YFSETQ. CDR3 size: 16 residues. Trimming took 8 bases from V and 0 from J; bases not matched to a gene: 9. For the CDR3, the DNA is TGCGCCAGTACGCAGACAGGGGCTGCAACTAATGAAAAACTGTTTTTT. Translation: CASTQTGAATNEKLFF.

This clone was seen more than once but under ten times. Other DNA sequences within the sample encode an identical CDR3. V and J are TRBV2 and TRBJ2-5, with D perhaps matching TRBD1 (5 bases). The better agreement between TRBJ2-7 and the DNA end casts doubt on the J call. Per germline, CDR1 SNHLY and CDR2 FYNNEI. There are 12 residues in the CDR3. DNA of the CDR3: TGTGCCAGCACCACTACAGGTGCCGAGCAGTACTTC. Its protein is CASTTTGAEQYF.

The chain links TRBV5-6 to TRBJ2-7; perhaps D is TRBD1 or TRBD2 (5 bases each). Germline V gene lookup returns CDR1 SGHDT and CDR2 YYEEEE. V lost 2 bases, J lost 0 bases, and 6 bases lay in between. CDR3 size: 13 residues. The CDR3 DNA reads TGTGCCAGCAGCTTCGGGGCCTCCTACGAGCAGTACTTC. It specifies CASSFGASYEQYF.

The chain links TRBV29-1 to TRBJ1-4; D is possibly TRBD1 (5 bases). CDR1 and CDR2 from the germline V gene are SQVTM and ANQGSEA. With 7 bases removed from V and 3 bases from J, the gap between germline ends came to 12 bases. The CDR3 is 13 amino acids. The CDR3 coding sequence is TGCAGCGCCTCGACAGTAGCTAATGAAAAACTGTTTTTT. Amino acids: CSASTVANEKLFF.

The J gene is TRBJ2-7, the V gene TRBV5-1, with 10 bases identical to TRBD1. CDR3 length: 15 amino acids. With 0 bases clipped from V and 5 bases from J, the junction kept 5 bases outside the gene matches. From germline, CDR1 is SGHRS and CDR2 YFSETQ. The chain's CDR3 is CASSLGDRGNHEQYF. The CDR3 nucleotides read TGCGCCAGCAGCTTGGGGGACAGGGGTAACCACGAGCAGTACTTC.

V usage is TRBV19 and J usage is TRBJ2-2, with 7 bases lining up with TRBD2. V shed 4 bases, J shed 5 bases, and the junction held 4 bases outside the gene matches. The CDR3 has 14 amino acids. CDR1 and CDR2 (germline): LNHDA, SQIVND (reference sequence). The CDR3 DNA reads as TGTGCCAGTAGTACCCAGCGGGGAACCGGGGAGCTGTTTTTT. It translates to CASSTQRGTGELFF.

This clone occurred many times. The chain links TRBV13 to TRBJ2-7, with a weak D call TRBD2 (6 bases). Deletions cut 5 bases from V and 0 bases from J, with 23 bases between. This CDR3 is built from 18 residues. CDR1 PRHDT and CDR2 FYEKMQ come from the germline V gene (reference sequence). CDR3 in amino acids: CASSHLWSRGSSSYEQYF. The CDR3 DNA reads TGTGCCAGCAGCCACTTGTGGTCACGGGGGTCGAGCTCCTACGAGCAGTACTTC.

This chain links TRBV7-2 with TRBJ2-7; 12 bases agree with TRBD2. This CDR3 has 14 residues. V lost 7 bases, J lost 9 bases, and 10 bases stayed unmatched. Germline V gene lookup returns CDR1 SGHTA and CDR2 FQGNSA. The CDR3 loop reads CASTPGLAGRVQYF. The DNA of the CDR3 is TGTGCCAGCACCCCGGGACTAGCGGGCCGGGTGCAGTACTTC.

The CDR3, as DNA: TGTGCCAGCAGTGCGGGCGGGAGCACAGATACGCAGTATTTT. It encodes CASSAGGSTDTQYF. The chain employs TRBV6-4 and TRBJ2-3; D possibly corresponds to TRBD2 (5 bases). CDR1 and CDR2 from the germline V gene are MRHNA and SNTAGT. V shed 4 bases and J shed 0 bases, with 8 bases lying between them. This CDR3 has 14 amino acids.

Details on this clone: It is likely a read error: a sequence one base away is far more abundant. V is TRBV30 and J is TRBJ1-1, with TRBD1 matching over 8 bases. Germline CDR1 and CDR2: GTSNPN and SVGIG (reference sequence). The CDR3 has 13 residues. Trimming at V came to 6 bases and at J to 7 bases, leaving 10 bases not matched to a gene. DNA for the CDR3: TGTGCCTGTGACGGACTCAGGGGGCTTGAAGCTTTCTTT. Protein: CACDGLRGLEAFF.

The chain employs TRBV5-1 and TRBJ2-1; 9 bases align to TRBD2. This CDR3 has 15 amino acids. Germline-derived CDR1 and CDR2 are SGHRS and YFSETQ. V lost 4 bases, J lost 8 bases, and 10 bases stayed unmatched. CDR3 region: CASSLLAGTTYEQFF. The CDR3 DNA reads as TGCGCCAGCAGCCTCCTAGCGGGAACTACATATGAGCAGTTCTTC.

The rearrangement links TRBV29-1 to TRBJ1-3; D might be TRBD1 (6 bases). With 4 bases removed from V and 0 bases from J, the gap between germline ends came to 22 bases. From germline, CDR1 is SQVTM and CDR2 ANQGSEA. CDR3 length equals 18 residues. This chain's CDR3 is CSVVKGGPTRSSGNTIYF. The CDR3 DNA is TGCAGCGTTGTAAAGGGGGGGCCTACCCGGAGCTCTGGAAACACCATATATTTT.

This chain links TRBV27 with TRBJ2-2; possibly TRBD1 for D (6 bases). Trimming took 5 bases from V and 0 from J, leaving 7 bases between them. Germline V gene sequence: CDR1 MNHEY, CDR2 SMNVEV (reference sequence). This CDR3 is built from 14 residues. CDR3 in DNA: TGTGCCAGCAGTAGACAGGCGAACACCGGGGAGCTGTTTTTT. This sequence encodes CASSRQANTGELFF.